Shown below are 3 T cell receptor beta chains from a single sample sequenced in a study of hypomethylating agent response in myelodysplastic syndrome. Clones were sequenced by immunoSEQ multiplex PCR, and TCRdb holds only the in-frame ones, with some missing. The sample lists roughly 5,400 clones, more than 70% occurring once. The source was bone marrow, collected before or after starting hypomethylating agent treatment for myelodysplastic syndrome (not recorded which). These receptors were obtained from a human donor with myelodysplastic syndrome.

V gene TRBV11-2 combines with J gene TRBJ2-7, with D tentatively TRBD1 or TRBD2 (5 bases each). Germline values: CDR1 SGHAT, CDR2 FQNNGV. The germline V and J ends were trimmed by 6 bases and 5 bases, with 14 bases remaining between them. The CDR3 length is 13 residues. The CDR3: CASRSLRDHEQYF. The CDR3, as DNA: TGTGCCAGCAGATCCCTCAGGGACCACGAGCAGTACTTC.

This clone was observed once. The V and J genes are TRBV6-1 and TRBJ2-7; the D gene is possibly TRBD2 (5 bases). V was pared by 0 bases and J by 4 bases, with 10 bases between. Per germline, CDR1 MNHNS and CDR2 SASEGT. CDR3 size: 14 residues. The CDR3 nucleotides are TGTGCCAGCAGTGAAGCAGGGAGTTGGTACGAGCAGTACTTC. Translating gives CASSEAGSWYEQYF.

V and J are TRBV11-2 and TRBJ2-5; 8 bases are a match to TRBD1. The CDR3 runs 15 residues. The V gene end was trimmed by 4 bases and the J gene end by 5 bases; junction bases not matched to a gene: 9. Per the germline V gene, CDR1 is SGHAT and CDR2 is FQNNGV. The CDR3 DNA reads as TGTGCCAGCAGCTCTCCCAGGGGGCGAGGGGAGACCCAGTACTTC. It specifies CASSSPRGRGETQYF.